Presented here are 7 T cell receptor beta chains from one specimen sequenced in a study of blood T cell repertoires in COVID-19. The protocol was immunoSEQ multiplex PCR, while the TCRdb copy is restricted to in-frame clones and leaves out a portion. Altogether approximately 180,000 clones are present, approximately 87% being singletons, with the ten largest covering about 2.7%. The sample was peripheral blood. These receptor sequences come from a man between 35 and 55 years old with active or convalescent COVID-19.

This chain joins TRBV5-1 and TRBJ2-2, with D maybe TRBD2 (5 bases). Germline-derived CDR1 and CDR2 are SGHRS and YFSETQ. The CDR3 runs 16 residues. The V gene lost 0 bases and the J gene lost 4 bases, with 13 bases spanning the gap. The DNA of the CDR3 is TGCGCCAGCAGCTTGGGGCCCGGGGTGAGCACCGGGGAGCTGTTTTTT. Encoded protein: CASSLGPGVSTGELFF.

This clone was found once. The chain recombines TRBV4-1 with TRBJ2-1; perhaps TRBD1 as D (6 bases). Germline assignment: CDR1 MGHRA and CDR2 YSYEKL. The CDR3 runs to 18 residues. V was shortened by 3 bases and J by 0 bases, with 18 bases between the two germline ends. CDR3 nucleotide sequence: TGCGCCAGCAGCCATAGGGTTTACAGGGTATCCTCCTACAATGAGCAGTTCTTC. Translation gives CASSHRVYRVSSYNEQFF.

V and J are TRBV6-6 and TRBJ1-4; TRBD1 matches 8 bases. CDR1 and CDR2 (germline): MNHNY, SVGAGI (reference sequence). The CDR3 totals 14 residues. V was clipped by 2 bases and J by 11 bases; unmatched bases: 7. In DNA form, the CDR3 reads TGTGCCAGCAGTTACGGGACAGGAGAAGGCAAACTGTTTTTT. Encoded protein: CASSYGTGEGKLFF.

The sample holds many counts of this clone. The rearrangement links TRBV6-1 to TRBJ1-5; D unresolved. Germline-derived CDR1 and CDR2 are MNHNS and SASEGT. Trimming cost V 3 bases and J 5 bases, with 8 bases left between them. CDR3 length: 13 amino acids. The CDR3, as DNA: TGTGCCAGCAGTGACGACACCTATCAGCCCCAGCATTTT. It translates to CASSDDTYQPQHF.

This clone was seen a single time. The CDR3 protein is CASSFIYQPQHF. The DNA of the CDR3 is TGTGCCAGCAGTTTTATTTATCAGCCCCAGCATTTT. The genes are TRBV28 and TRBJ1-5; no definite D call. Germline V gives CDR1 MDHEN, CDR2 SYDVKM. With 3 bases removed from V and 5 bases from J, the gap between germline ends came to 5 bases. This CDR3 has 12 residues. Full variable domain (outside the CDR3, taken from reference TRBV28 and TRBJ1-5): DVKVTQSSRYLVKRTGEKVFLECVQDMDHENMFWYRQDPGLGLRLIYFSYDVKMKEKGDIPEGYSVSREKKERFSLILESASTNQTSMYLCASSFIYQPQHFGDGTRLSIL.

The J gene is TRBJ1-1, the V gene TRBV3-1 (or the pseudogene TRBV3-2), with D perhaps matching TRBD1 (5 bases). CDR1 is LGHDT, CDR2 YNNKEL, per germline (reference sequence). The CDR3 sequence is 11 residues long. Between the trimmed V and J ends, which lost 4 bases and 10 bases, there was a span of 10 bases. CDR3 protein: CASSRRGVAFF. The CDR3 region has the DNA TGTGCCAGCAGCCGTCGGGGGGTAGCTTTCTTT.

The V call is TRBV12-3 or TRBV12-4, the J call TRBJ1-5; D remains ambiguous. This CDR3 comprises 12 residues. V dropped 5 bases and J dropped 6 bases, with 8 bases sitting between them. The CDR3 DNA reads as TGTGCCAGCAGTCCGGCGGCTCAGCCCCAGCATTTT. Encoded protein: CASSPAAQPQHF.